The rows below give T cell receptor beta chains drawn from one sample of a study of T cells in Graves' hyperthyroidism and ophthalmopathy. MiXCR was run by TCRdb on the multiplex PCR reads, yielding one entry per CDR3 protein. Of nearly 600,000 distinct CDR3 sequences in the sample, 14% were seen once. Sequencing input: blood. These receptors were obtained from a woman aged 25-40 years with Graves' hyperthyroidism that later progressed to Graves' ophthalmopathy. CDR3s include the opening cysteine and the closing phenylalanine or tryptophan. Fields, in order: J gene, V gene, D gene, clone size, CDR3 protein, CDR3 DNA. D genes are given only for firm matches. Part of the rows lack a size; the others show once, few, many or a class for expanded clones.

>TRBJ2-3|TRBV30|TRBD2|many
CAWSGLAGTTDTQYF
TGTGCCTGGAGTGGACTAGCGGGGACCACAGATACGCAGTATTTT
>TRBJ1-1|TRBV19|TRBD1|.
CASALNRGTEAFF
TGTGCCAGCGCCTTGAACAGGGGCACTGAAGCTTTCTTT
>TRBJ2-2|TRBV24-1|TRBD1|many
CATRKGQVGTGELFF
TGTGCCACCAGGAAGGGACAGGTTGGCACCGGGGAGCTGTTTTTT
>TRBJ2-5|TRBV9|.|.
CASSVGTHEYQYF
TGTGCCAGCAGCGTAGGGACCCATGAATACCAGTACTTC
>TRBJ2-7|TRBV7-9|.|many
CASSLNGGIGPEQYF
TGTGCCAGCAGCTTAAATGGCGGGATTGGTCCCGAGCAGTACTTC
>TRBJ2-5|TRBV6-2/TRBV6-3|TRBD2|many
CASSSPSSGSFSMQETQYF
TGTGCCAGCAGTTCACCTTCTAGCGGGAGCTTTTCTATGCAAGAGACCCAGTACTTC
>TRBJ1-1|TRBV24-1|.|many
CATSDGSGESTEAFF
TGTGCCACCAGTGATGGATCTGGGGAGAGCACTGAAGCTTTCTTT
>TRBJ1-1|TRBV4-2|.|few
CASSQWVYTEAFF
TGTGCCAGCAGCCAATGGGTTTACACTGAAGCTTTCTTT
>TRBJ2-3|TRBV20-1|.|many
CSAIPGAADTQYF
TGCAGTGCTATTCCTGGGGCGGCAGATACGCAGTATTTT
>TRBJ2-3|TRBV7-9|TRBD2|.
CASSLVYQRGRTDTQYF
TGTGCCAGCAGCTTAGTTTATCAGCGGGGCCGCACAGATACGCAGTATTTT
>TRBJ2-5|TRBV7-9|TRBD1|.
CASSPSSRDRVQETQYF
TGTGCCAGCAGCCCCTCAAGCCGGGACAGGGTTCAAGAGACCCAGTACTTC
>TRBJ2-7|TRBV28|TRBD1|many
CASRPPGQGPYEQYF
TGTGCCAGCAGACCCCCGGGACAGGGACCCTACGAGCAGTACTTC
>TRBJ2-1|TRBV28|TRBD1|few
CASSFQPGQGATEQFF
TGTGCCAGCAGTTTCCAACCGGGACAGGGGGCTACTGAGCAGTTCTTC
>TRBJ1-1|TRBV5-1|.|few
CASSLTGSSDTEAFF
TGCGCCAGCAGCTTGACCGGATCGTCGGACACTGAAGCTTTCTTT
>TRBJ1-1|TRBV19|.|many
CASKASLNTEAFF
TGTGCCAGTAAGGCCAGTTTGAACACTGAAGCTTTCTTT
>TRBJ1-2|TRBV19|.|.
CASTPVGERGYTF
TGTGCCAGTACCCCCGTCGGGGAACGGGGCTACACCTTC
>TRBJ1-1|TRBV20-1|.|many
CSARGDRGAEAFF
TGCAGTGCTAGAGGGGACCGGGGAGCTGAAGCTTTCTTT
>TRBJ1-2|TRBV14|.|.
CASSPSIEDGYTF
TGTGCCAGCAGCCCGTCCATAGAAGATGGCTACACCTTC
>TRBJ1-2|TRBV7-9|.|many
CASSERDGNYGYTF
TGTGCCAGCAGCGAGCGGGACGGTAACTATGGCTACACCTTC
>TRBJ2-7|TRBV18|TRBD1|.
CASSPGTGVVGYEQYF
TGTGCCAGCTCACCGGGGACAGGGGTTGTAGGGTACGAGCAGTACTTC
>TRBJ2-5|TRBV7-9|TRBD2|many
CASSTGTSYEETQYF
TGTGCCAGCAGCACAGGGACTAGCTATGAAGAGACCCAGTACTTC
>TRBJ1-1|TRBV20-1|TRBD1|many
CSAREGGQTNTEAFF
TGCAGTGCTAGAGAGGGGGGACAGACAAACACTGAAGCTTTCTTT
>TRBJ2-3|TRBV7-3|TRBD2|many
CASSSHSGTGTDTQYF
TGTGCCAGCAGCTCTCATAGCGGGACGGGGACAGATACGCAGTATTTT
>TRBJ1-2|TRBV28|.|many
CASRFPDSGGYTF
TGTGCCAGCAGATTTCCGGACAGCGGGGGCTACACCTTC
>TRBJ1-1|TRBV5-6|TRBD1|.
CASSAPGQGWAEAFF
TGTGCCAGCAGCGCCCCGGGACAGGGTTGGGCTGAAGCTTTCTTT
>TRBJ2-7|TRBV7-6|.|.
CASSPNVLRSYEQYF
TGTGCCAGCAGCCCCAACGTTTTGAGGTCCTACGAGCAGTACTTC
>TRBJ2-6|TRBV18|.|few
CASSPPLGSSLGANVLTF
TGTGCCAGCTCACCCCCCCTAGGGAGTTCCCTTGGGGCCAACGTCCTGACTTTC
>TRBJ2-3|TRBV11-1|.|many
CASSPGADTQYF
TGTGCCAGCAGCCCAGGGGCAGATACGCAGTATTTT
>TRBJ2-4|TRBV11-1|.|many
CASSLSPAGLAKNIQYF
TGTGCCAGCAGCTTATCCCCCGCAGGGCTAGCCAAAAACATTCAGTACTTC
>TRBJ2-7|TRBV20-1|.|.
CSARAHQYRDRSYEQYF
TGCAGTGCTAGAGCTCATCAGTACCGGGACCGATCCTACGAGCAGTACTTC
>TRBJ1-5|TRBV28|.|many
CASSLSGGGKQPQHF
TGTGCCAGCAGTTTATCCGGGGGCGGGAAACAGCCCCAGCATTTT
>TRBJ2-2|TRBV28|.|many
CASSFRSRELFF
TGTGCCAGCAGTTTTCGGAGCAGGGAGCTGTTTTTT
>TRBJ1-5|TRBV27|.|many
CASSPRGANQPQHF
TGTGCCAGCAGTCCACGGGGGGCGAATCAGCCCCAGCATTTT
>TRBJ1-1|TRBV18|.|few
CASSPLRGETEAFF
TGTGCCAGCTCACCATTAAGAGGGGAAACTGAAGCTTTCTTT
>TRBJ2-7|TRBV7-2|.|many
CASSPMNSYEQYF
TGTGCCAGCAGCCCCATGAACTCCTACGAGCAGTACTTC
>TRBJ1-3|TRBV7-9|.|few
CASSSTDSLSGNTIYF
TGTGCCAGCAGCTCTACGGACAGCCTCTCTGGAAACACCATATATTTT